These T cell receptor beta chains were read from a single sample in a study of blood T cell repertoires in COVID-19. Some clones are missing from TCRdb's copy, which holds only in-frame ones; the method was immunoSEQ multiplex PCR. The sample lists about 170,000 clones, under 85% occurring once. Sequences were obtained from peripheral blood. The receptors shown here come from a man aged 60 to 75 who had recovered from COVID-19. CDR3s leave out the opening cysteine and the closing phenylalanine or tryptophan. The order of the fields is V gene, J gene, clone size, CDR3 protein. Some rows have no size entry. The others give once, few or many, or a class for an expanded clone.

v_call: TRBV24-1
j_call: TRBJ1-2
clone_size: -
cdr3_aa: ATSESTGFYGYT

v_call: TRBV7-3
j_call: TRBJ2-2
clone_size: -
cdr3_aa: ASSFGPNTGELF

v_call: TRBV2
j_call: TRBJ2-2
clone_size: -
cdr3_aa: ASRPGQGNTGELF

v_call: TRBV6-2/TRBV6-3
j_call: TRBJ1-2
clone_size: -
cdr3_aa: ASSYSEGGRRPYGYT

v_call: TRBV20-1
j_call: TRBJ2-3
clone_size: -
cdr3_aa: SARFADTQY

v_call: TRBV10-3
j_call: TRBJ1-1
clone_size: once
cdr3_aa: AIRADRDDTEAF

v_call: TRBV19
j_call: TRBJ1-2
clone_size: -
cdr3_aa: ASRGIGGIGRGGDTLTYGYT

v_call: TRBV7-6
j_call: TRBJ2-2
clone_size: -
cdr3_aa: ASSSARQGDRNTGELF

v_call: TRBV3-1/TRBV3-2
j_call: TRBJ1-1
clone_size: -
cdr3_aa: ASSPWAMNTEAF

v_call: TRBV5-6
j_call: TRBJ2-3
clone_size: -
cdr3_aa: ASSAGLAGRADTQY

v_call: TRBV28
j_call: TRBJ1-3
clone_size: many
cdr3_aa: ASSPPTVSSGNTIY

v_call: TRBV5-6
j_call: TRBJ1-1
clone_size: -
cdr3_aa: ASSFPGNTEAF

v_call: TRBV10-3
j_call: TRBJ1-1
clone_size: -
cdr3_aa: AISGGNTEAF

v_call: TRBV2
j_call: TRBJ1-5
clone_size: -
cdr3_aa: ASRAQADQPQH

v_call: TRBV7-7
j_call: TRBJ1-1
clone_size: -
cdr3_aa: ASSLVLTGVDTEAF

v_call: TRBV11-3
j_call: TRBJ2-3
clone_size: -
cdr3_aa: ASSLGSGTTDTQY

v_call: TRBV7-8
j_call: TRBJ1-5
clone_size: -
cdr3_aa: ASSLSRQARTPSNQPQH

v_call: TRBV6-2/TRBV6-3
j_call: TRBJ1-2
clone_size: -
cdr3_aa: ASSDRDRLT

v_call: TRBV10-1
j_call: TRBJ2-2
clone_size: -
cdr3_aa: ASSGPGLAANTGELF

v_call: TRBV5-4
j_call: TRBJ2-2
clone_size: once
cdr3_aa: ASSRGGAPAGELF

v_call: TRBV6-5
j_call: TRBJ1-2
clone_size: -
cdr3_aa: ASSDTGGYGYT

v_call: TRBV19
j_call: TRBJ2-7
clone_size: once
cdr3_aa: ASSDRSSTYEQY

v_call: TRBV6-4
j_call: TRBJ2-3
clone_size: few
cdr3_aa: ASSEGETDTQY

v_call: TRBV6-2/TRBV6-3
j_call: TRBJ2-3
clone_size: -
cdr3_aa: ASSYAPTGLTDTQY

v_call: TRBV3-1/TRBV3-2
j_call: TRBJ2-2
clone_size: -
cdr3_aa: ASRRQGSTGELF

v_call: TRBV3-1/TRBV3-2
j_call: TRBJ2-2
clone_size: -
cdr3_aa: ASSLGLANTGELF

v_call: TRBV6-5
j_call: TRBJ2-1
clone_size: -
cdr3_aa: ASTPPGREQF

v_call: TRBV7-3
j_call: TRBJ1-1
clone_size: -
cdr3_aa: ASSIRQNTEAF

v_call: TRBV6-2/TRBV6-3
j_call: TRBJ1-4
clone_size: -
cdr3_aa: ASSYGDTFNEKLF

v_call: TRBV2
j_call: TRBJ1-4
clone_size: -
cdr3_aa: ASSKGQGGSYNEKLF

v_call: TRBV27
j_call: TRBJ1-5
clone_size: -
cdr3_aa: ASRPAYRGPNQPQH

v_call: TRBV7-2
j_call: TRBJ2-3
clone_size: once
cdr3_aa: ASSLLRGPQY

v_call: TRBV11-2
j_call: TRBJ2-7
clone_size: once
cdr3_aa: ASSSGLAGPRGRYEQY

v_call: TRBV7-6
j_call: TRBJ1-4
clone_size: -
cdr3_aa: ASSLEARTNEKLF